Following are 18 T cell receptor beta chains from one sample sequenced in a study of blood T cell repertoires in COVID-19 (TCRdb year 2020). Library construction relied on the immunoSEQ multiplex PCR assay. In TCRdb, the immuneACCESS table is reduced to in-frame sequences with V and J assigned. These tables do not hold every clone; where another copy was compared, an unresolved V gene accounts for under half, and the others remain unexplained. The sample table records about 110,000 clones; around 84% of these occur just once. The ten biggest clones cover under 8% of the sample. The sample taken for sequencing was peripheral blood. Receptors were obtained from a woman older than 75 with active or convalescent COVID-19.

The genes are TRBV3-1 (or the pseudogene TRBV3-2) and TRBJ1-2; D remains unclear. Per the germline V gene, CDR1 is LGHDT and CDR2 is YNNKEL (reference sequence). There are 14 residues in the CDR3. V lost 10 bases, J lost 2 bases, and 17 bases lay in between. The CDR3 spells CATSRSPSNYGYTF. Written as DNA, the CDR3 is TGTGCCACCAGTCGAAGCCCGTCCAACTATGGCTACACCTTC.

This clone occurred a few times. The V and J genes are TRBV6-2 or TRBV6-3 and TRBJ1-6; D may be TRBD1 (6 bases). Germline V gene data show CDR1 as MNHEY and CDR2 as SVGEGT. V was shortened by 5 bases and J by 10 bases, with 15 bases between the two germline ends. The CDR3 is made up of 14 amino acids. CDR3: CASSPLTGQSPLHF. The CDR3 DNA reads as TGTGCCAGCAGTCCCCTAACAGGGCAATCACCCCTCCACTTT.

This sequence joins TRBV5-3 and TRBJ2-7, with 14 bases identical to TRBD2. TRBV5-3 is marked as an open reading frame, function uncertain. Trimming took 7 bases from V and 2 from J; bases not matched to a gene: 8. The length of the CDR3 is 16 residues. The CDR3 DNA is TGTGCCAGACCTCACGGGACTAGCGGGAGTCCCTACGAGCAGTACTTC. Its translation: CARPHGTSGSPYEQYF.

The chain has TRBV20-1 and TRBJ2-1; 10 bases agree with TRBD2. Germline CDR1 DFQATT, CDR2 SNEGSKA (reference sequence). Trimming cost V 3 bases and J 6 bases; bases outside gene matches: 5. The CDR3 is made up of 14 amino acids. The DNA of the CDR3 is TGCAGTGCTAGTCAGGCTAGCGGGAGCAATGAGCAGTTCTTC. As protein: CSASQASGSNEQFF.

This chain connects TRBV7-8 to TRBJ2-1, with TRBD1 as a possible D gene (5 bases). The CDR3 has 17 amino acids. Trimming left V 3 bases short and J 3 bases short, with 18 bases between. Per germline, CDR1 SGHVS and CDR2 FQNEAQ. The CDR3 region is CASSFQSTASIYNEQFF. The CDR3 DNA follows: TGTGCCAGCAGCTTCCAATCGACAGCTTCGATCTACAATGAGCAGTTCTTC.

Written as DNA, the CDR3 is TGTGCCAGCAGCTCCTCTTTCAATCAGCCCCAGCATTTT. As protein: CASSSSFNQPQHF. This chain uses TRBV7-9 with TRBJ1-5; D is ambiguous. V gave up 4 bases and J gave up 3 bases, with 7 bases separating them. Germline V gene sequence: CDR1 SEHNR, CDR2 FQNEAQ (reference sequence). The CDR3 is 13 residues long.

This chain uses TRBV3-1 (or the pseudogene TRBV3-2) with TRBJ2-7; TRBD2 aligns across 9 bases. V gave up 1 base and J gave up 2 bases; unmatched junction bases: 6. Per germline, CDR1 LGHDT and CDR2 YNNKEL (reference sequence). The CDR3 covers 16 residues. The CDR3 is CASSQGMASGTYEQYF. Written as DNA, the CDR3 is TGTGCCAGCAGCCAAGGAATGGCTAGCGGGACCTACGAGCAGTACTTC.

The chain uses TRBV6-5 and TRBJ2-5, with D tentatively TRBD2 (5 bases). The CDR3 spans 14 residues. Trimming removed 5 bases at V and 2 bases at J, with 12 bases between. Germline values: CDR1 MNHEY, CDR2 SVGAGI. CDR3 nucleotide sequence: TGTGCCAGCAGTAGGGTCCGGGGTCAAGAGACCCAGTACTTC. Translated, it gives CASSRVRGQETQYF.

This clone was observed at least ten times. This chain links TRBV27 with TRBJ1-6, with D possibly TRBD1 on 5 matching bases. From germline, CDR1 is MNHEY and CDR2 SMNVEV (reference sequence). V lost 9 bases and J 9 bases, leaving 15 bases between the germline ends. The CDR3 covers 13 residues. CDR3 sequence (DNA): TGTGCCAGTCGCCCGGGGGGAAGTTCACCCCTCCACTTT. Translation: CASRPGGSSPLHF.

This rearrangement joins TRBV12-2 to TRBJ1-2. TRBV12-2 is designated a pseudogene. CDR3 length: 16 amino acids. The CDR3 spells CASRLALMENNYGYTF. The CDR3, as DNA: TGTGCAAGTCGCTTAGCGCTTATGGAGAATAACTATGGCTACACCTTC.

The chain carries TRBV2 and TRBJ2-3; maybe TRBD1 (6 bases). The CDR3 covers 14 residues. Germline CDR1 and CDR2: SNHLY and FYNNEI. V lost 1 base and J lost 4, with 9 bases in between. Here the CDR3 reads CASSEDRASDTQYF. The CDR3, as DNA: TGTGCCAGCAGTGAAGACAGGGCCTCAGATACGCAGTATTTT.

This chain uses TRBV7-2 with TRBJ2-1, with TRBD2 identical over 12 bases. The CDR3 extends over 16 amino acids. V lost 1 base, J lost 7 bases, and 5 bases stayed unmatched. Per germline, CDR1 SGHTA and CDR2 FQGNSA. CDR3 sequence (DNA): TGTGCCAGCAGCTTAGATAAACTAGCGGGAGGAAATGAGCAGTTCTTC. This sequence encodes CASSLDKLAGGNEQFF.

In this sample, this clone turned up a few times. CDR3 DNA sequence: TGTGCCAGCAGCCAAGCCACAGGTCGTAACTATGGCTACACCTTC. This sequence encodes CASSQATGRNYGYTF. The V call is TRBV3-1 (or the pseudogene TRBV3-2), the J call TRBJ1-2; the D gene is possibly TRBD1 (5 bases). The CDR3 contains 15 residues. Trimming took 1 base from V and 1 from J, leaving 10 bases between them. Germline CDR1 reads LGHDT; CDR2 reads YNNKEL (reference sequence).

The chain is built from TRBV27 and TRBJ1-2; tentatively, D is TRBD1 (6 bases). Between the trimmed V and J ends, which lost 2 bases and 4 bases, there was a span of 17 bases. The CDR3 loop spans 16 amino acids. Per germline, CDR1 MNHEY and CDR2 SMNVEV (reference sequence). CDR3 protein: CASSLTPGRGVYGYTF. The CDR3 region has the DNA TGTGCCAGCAGTTTAACCCCCGGCAGGGGCGTCTATGGCTACACCTTC.

V usage is TRBV19 and J usage is TRBJ2-7; maybe TRBD2 (6 bases). The CDR3 totals 16 residues. CDR1 and CDR2 from the germline V gene are LNHDA and SQIVND (reference sequence). The V end lost 6 bases, the J end lost 2 bases, and 20 bases lay between the germline ends. CDR3 bases: TGTGCCAGTAGCACCAGGGAGGCAGTTGGGGCCTACGAGCAGTACTTC. It codes for CASSTREAVGAYEQYF.

The chain recombines TRBV7-6 with TRBJ1-1, with D unresolved. The germline V gene encodes CDR1 SGHVS and CDR2 FNYEAQ. This CDR3 is built from 13 residues. The ends were cut back, 5 bases at V and 3 bases at J, with 10 bases in the middle. In DNA form, the CDR3 reads TGTGCCAGCAGCCCGCGGGAGGACACTGAAGCTTTCTTT. It yields the protein CASSPREDTEAFF.

This sequence joins TRBV6-5 and TRBJ1-1; the D gene is possibly TRBD1 (6 bases). Germline V CDR1 and CDR2: MNHEY, SVGAGI. V dropped 4 bases and J dropped 1 base, with 7 bases sitting between them. This CDR3 spans 13 amino acids. CDR3 nucleotide sequence: TGTGCCAGCAGTTGGGGACAGAACACTGAAGCTTTCTTT. Amino acid sequence: CASSWGQNTEAFF.

This clone appeared once. J is TRBJ1-2 and V is TRBV5-4; 11 bases line up with TRBD1. With 4 bases clipped from V and 6 bases from J, the junction kept 8 bases outside the gene matches. The CDR3 runs to 15 residues. Germline CDR1 is SGHNT and CDR2 is YYREEE (reference sequence). The CDR3 nucleotides read TGTGCCAGCAGCCTGGACAGGGGGCGATCAAATGGCTACACCTTC. Encoded protein: CASSLDRGRSNGYTF.